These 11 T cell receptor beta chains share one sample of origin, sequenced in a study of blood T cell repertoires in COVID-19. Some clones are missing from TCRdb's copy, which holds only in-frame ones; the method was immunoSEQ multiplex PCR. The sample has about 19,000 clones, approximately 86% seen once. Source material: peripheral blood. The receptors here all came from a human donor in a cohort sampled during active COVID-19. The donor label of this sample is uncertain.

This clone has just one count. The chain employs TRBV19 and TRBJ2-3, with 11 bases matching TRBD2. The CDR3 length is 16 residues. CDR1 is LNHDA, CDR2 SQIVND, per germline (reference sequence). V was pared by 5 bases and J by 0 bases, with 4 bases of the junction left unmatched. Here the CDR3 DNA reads TGTGCCAGTAGTTCCAGGACTAGCGGGAGCACAGATACGCAGTATTTT. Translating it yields CASSSRTSGSTDTQYF.

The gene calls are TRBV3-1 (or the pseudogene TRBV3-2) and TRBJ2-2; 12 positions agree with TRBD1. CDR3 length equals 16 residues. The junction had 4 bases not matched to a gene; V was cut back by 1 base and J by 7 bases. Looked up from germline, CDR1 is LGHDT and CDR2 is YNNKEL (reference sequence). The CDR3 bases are TGTGCCAGCAGCCAAGCGGGACAGGGGGCCGGCGGGGAGCTGTTTTTT. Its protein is CASSQAGQGAGGELFF.

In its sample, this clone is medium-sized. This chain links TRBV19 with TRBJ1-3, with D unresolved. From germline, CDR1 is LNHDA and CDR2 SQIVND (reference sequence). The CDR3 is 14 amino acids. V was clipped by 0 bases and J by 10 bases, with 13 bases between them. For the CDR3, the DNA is TGTGCCAGTAGTATAGATCTGAGGGTATCGACCATATATTTT. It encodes CASSIDLRVSTIYF.

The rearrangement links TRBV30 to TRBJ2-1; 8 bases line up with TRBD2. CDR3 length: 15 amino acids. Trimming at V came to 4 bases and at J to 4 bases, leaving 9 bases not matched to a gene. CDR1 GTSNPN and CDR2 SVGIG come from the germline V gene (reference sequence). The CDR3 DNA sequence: TGTGCCTGGAATAGAGCGGGAGAATCATACAATGAGCAGTTCTTC. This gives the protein CAWNRAGESYNEQFF. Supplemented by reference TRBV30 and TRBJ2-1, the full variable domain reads SQTIHQWPATLVQPVGSPLSLECTVEGTSNPNLYWYRQAAGRGLQLLFYSVGIGQISSEVPQNLSASRPQDRQFILSSKKLLLSDSGFYLCAWNRAGESYNEQFFGPGTRLTVL.

CDR3 DNA sequence: TGTGCCAGCAGCACCGGGACATCTTATAATTCACCCCTCCACTTT. Protein product: CASSTGTSYNSPLHF. The V gene is TRBV11-2, the J gene TRBJ1-6; D perhaps matches TRBD1 (6 bases). The CDR3 totals 15 residues. Per the germline V gene, CDR1 is SGHAT and CDR2 is FQNNGV. V was pared by 5 bases and J by 4 bases, with 12 bases between.

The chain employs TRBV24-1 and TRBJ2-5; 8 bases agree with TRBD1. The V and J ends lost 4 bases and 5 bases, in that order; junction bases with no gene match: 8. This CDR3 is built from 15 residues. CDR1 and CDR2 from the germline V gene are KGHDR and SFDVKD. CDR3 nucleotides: TGTGCCACCAGTGACCCCCAGGGGGCGGGGGAGACCCAGTACTTC. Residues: CATSDPQGAGETQYF.

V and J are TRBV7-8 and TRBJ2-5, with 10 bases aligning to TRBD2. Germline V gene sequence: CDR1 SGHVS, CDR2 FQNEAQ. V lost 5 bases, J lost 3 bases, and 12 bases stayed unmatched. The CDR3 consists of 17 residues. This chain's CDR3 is CASSPPGGLAGEETQYF. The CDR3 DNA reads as TGTGCCAGCAGCCCGCCCGGGGGGCTAGCGGGAGAAGAGACCCAGTACTTC.

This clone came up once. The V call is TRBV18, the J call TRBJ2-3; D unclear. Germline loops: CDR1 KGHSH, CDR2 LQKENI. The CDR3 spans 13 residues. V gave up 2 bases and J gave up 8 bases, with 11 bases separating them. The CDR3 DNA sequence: TGTGCCAGCTCACCAGTAGCCGGCGGTACGCAGTATTTT. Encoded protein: CASSPVAGGTQYF. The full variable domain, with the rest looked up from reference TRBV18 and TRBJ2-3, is NAGVMQNPRHLVRRRGQEARLRCSPMKGHSHVYWYRQLPEEGLKFMVYLQKENIIDESGMPKERFSAEFPKEGPSILRIQQVVRGDSAAYFCASSPVAGGTQYFGPGTRLTVL.

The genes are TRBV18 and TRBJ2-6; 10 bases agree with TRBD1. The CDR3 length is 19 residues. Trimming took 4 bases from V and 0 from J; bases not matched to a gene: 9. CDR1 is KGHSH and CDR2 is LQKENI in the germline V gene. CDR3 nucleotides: TGTGCCAGCTCACTCGCCGGGACAGGGGCGTTCTCTGGGGCCAACGTCCTGACTTTC. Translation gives CASSLAGTGAFSGANVLTF.

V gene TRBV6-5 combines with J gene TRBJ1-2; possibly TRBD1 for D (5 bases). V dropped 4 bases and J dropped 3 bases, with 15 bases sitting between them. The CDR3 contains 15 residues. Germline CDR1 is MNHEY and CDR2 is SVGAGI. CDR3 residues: CASSSLTESYYGYTF. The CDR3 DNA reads TGTGCCAGCAGTTCCCTGACAGAATCCTACTATGGCTACACCTTC.

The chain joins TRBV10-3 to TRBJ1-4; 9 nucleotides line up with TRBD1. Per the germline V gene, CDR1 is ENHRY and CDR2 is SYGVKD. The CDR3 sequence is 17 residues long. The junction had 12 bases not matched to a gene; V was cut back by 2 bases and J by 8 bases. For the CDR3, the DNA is TGTGCCATCAGTGAGGGGACAGGGAGAAAAAATCAGGAAAAACTGTTTTTT. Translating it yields CAISEGTGRKNQEKLFF.